The rows below give T cell receptor beta chains drawn from one sample of a study of beta chain features in type 1 diabetes. Repertoires were generated with immunoSEQ multiplex PCR, while TCRdb's copy carries only in-frame clones and drops some. This table holds 200,000 to 250,000 clones, about 15% found once. Sequencing was performed on naive CD4+ T cells from blood. These receptors were collected from a young man with type 1 diabetes. The CDR3 runs from the conserved cysteine through the conserved F or W. Each record gives: J gene, CDR3 length, clone size, D gene, V gene, CDR3 protein, CDR3 DNA. A D gene is named only where the DNA matches it firmly. Some rows mark clone size as missing; the rest say once, few, many or name a class of expanded clone.

j_gene: TRBJ2-2; len: 13; abundance: few; d_gene: .; v_gene: TRBV10-3; CDR3aa: CAIKERNTGELFF; CDR3nt: TGTGCCATCAAGGAGAGAAACACCGGGGAGCTGTTTTTT
j_gene: TRBJ2-1; len: 12; abundance: few; d_gene: .; v_gene: TRBV9; CDR3aa: CASSPQDNEQFF; CDR3nt: TGTGCCAGCAGCCCCCAGGACAATGAGCAGTTCTTC
j_gene: TRBJ2-7; len: 15; abundance: .; d_gene: TRBD1; v_gene: TRBV18; CDR3aa: CASSPFPGGAYEQYF; CDR3nt: TGTGCCAGCTCACCATTCCCAGGGGGCGCCTACGAGCAGTACTTC
j_gene: TRBJ2-7; len: 14; abundance: .; d_gene: TRBD1; v_gene: TRBV30; CDR3aa: CAWSVSRTGTEQYF; CDR3nt: TGTGCCTGGAGTGTGTCAAGGACAGGGACCGAGCAGTACTTC
j_gene: TRBJ1-5; len: 13; abundance: .; d_gene: .; v_gene: TRBV7-8; CDR3aa: CASSYRSNQPQHF; CDR3nt: TGTGCCAGCAGTTACAGAAGCAATCAGCCCCAGCATTTT
j_gene: TRBJ1-6; len: 16; abundance: .; d_gene: .; v_gene: TRBV2; CDR3aa: CASSEEQTKNNSPLHF; CDR3nt: TGTGCCAGCAGTGAAGAACAGACGAAGAATAATTCACCCCTCCACTTT
j_gene: TRBJ2-5; len: 13; abundance: few; d_gene: .; v_gene: TRBV2; CDR3aa: CASSGSNRETQYF; CDR3nt: TGTGCCAGCAGTGGGTCGAATAGAGAGACCCAGTACTTC
j_gene: TRBJ1-1; len: 16; abundance: few; d_gene: .; v_gene: TRBV2; CDR3aa: CASSVNRVGGNTEAFF; CDR3nt: TGTGCCAGCAGTGTGAACAGGGTAGGGGGGAACACTGAAGCTTTCTTT
j_gene: TRBJ1-5; len: 14; abundance: few; d_gene: .; v_gene: TRBV4-1; CDR3aa: CASSQGPFAEPQHF; CDR3nt: TGCGCCAGCAGCCAAGGCCCTTTCGCGGAGCCCCAGCATTTT
j_gene: TRBJ2-7; len: 13; abundance: .; d_gene: TRBD2; v_gene: TRBV29-1; CDR3aa: CSVRLAGAYEQYF; CDR3nt: TGCAGCGTCCGACTAGCGGGAGCCTACGAGCAGTACTTC
j_gene: TRBJ1-1; len: 12; abundance: few; d_gene: TRBD1; v_gene: TRBV5-1; CDR3aa: CASSFDRGEAFF; CDR3nt: TGCGCCAGCAGCTTCGACAGGGGTGAAGCTTTCTTT